This record concerns one T cell receptor (beta chain) sequence. Its antigen is not identified. 60 Vbeta and 13 Jbeta primers were used in PCR. The table came from immunoSEQ multiplex PCR; TCRdb's copy has only in-frame clones and leaves some out. This repertoire shows about 240,000 clones, 80% to 85% found once; its top ten account for almost 8%. V was cut by 4 bases and J by 1 base, with 13 bases left in between. Per the germline V gene, CDR1 is MNHEY and CDR2 is SMNVEV (reference sequence). The CDR3 is 15 residues long. This entry is derived from a study of cytomegalovirus exposure and HLA in healthy donors. Regarding the study as a whole: The analysis excluded some indistinguishable V segments, including TRBV6-2 and TRBV6-3. Follow-up analysis seemed to connect common viral pathogens with several of the most significant clusters identified.

V and J are TRBV27 and TRBJ2-5, with D maybe TRBD2 (7 bases). This clonotype was obtained from a woman in her fifties or sixties in good health and CMV-seropositive. Sequencing was carried out using PBMCs. The CDR3 nucleotides read TGTGCCAGCAGTTCCCACGGGGGGCTCCAAGAGACCCAGTACTTC. This translates into CASSSHGGLQETQYF.